These 27 T cell receptor beta chains were all obtained from the same sample, sequenced in a study of blood T cell repertoires in COVID-19. TCRdb keeps only in-frame clones here, not all; method: immunoSEQ multiplex PCR. Here the sample spans some 110,000 clones, less than 90% being singletons. Sequenced: peripheral blood. The receptors were gathered from a human donor in a cohort sampled during active COVID-19.

J is TRBJ2-5 and V is TRBV13, with a weak D call TRBD2 (5 bases). The germline gives CDR1 PRHDT, CDR2 FYEKMQ (reference sequence). The V and J ends lost 5 bases and 2 bases respectively, with 9 bases between them. The CDR3 length is 13 residues. CDR3 DNA sequence: TGTGCCAGCAGCCTCGGACTGCAAGAGACCCAGTACTTC. Its translation: CASSLGLQETQYF.

This rearrangement joins TRBV5-4 to TRBJ1-2, with TRBD1 identical over 11 bases. The V segment lost 4 bases and the J segment 5 bases; nucleotides outside the gene matches: 7. Germline CDR1 is SGHNT and CDR2 is YYREEE (reference sequence). The CDR3 extends over 15 amino acids. The CDR3 protein is CASSNMGQGEYGYTF. CDR3 in DNA: TGTGCCAGCAGCAATATGGGACAGGGGGAATATGGCTACACCTTC.

The chain is built from TRBV30 and TRBJ1-2; D unclear. The V end lost 0 bases, the J end lost 3 bases, and 5 bases lay between the germline ends. Germline lookup yields CDR1 GTSNPN and CDR2 SVGIG (reference sequence). The CDR3 is 12 amino acids. The CDR3 DNA reads as TGTGCCTGGAGTGTTTCGTACTATGGCTACACCTTC. It encodes CAWSVSYYGYTF.

The V and J genes are TRBV3-1 (or the pseudogene TRBV3-2) and TRBJ2-3; D gene unclear. The CDR3 loop spans 13 amino acids. Germline V lookup: CDR1 LGHDT, CDR2 YNNKEL (reference sequence). The ends were cut back, 0 bases at V and 3 bases at J, with 4 bases in the middle. The CDR3 here is CASSQDITDTQYF. The CDR3 DNA reads as TGTGCCAGCAGCCAAGATATTACAGATACGCAGTATTTT.

The CDR3, as DNA: TGTGCCAGCAGTTTATACCCGAACCTTATGCGGGAGCAGTACTTC. This translates into CASSLYPNLMREQYF. The J gene is TRBJ2-7, the V gene TRBV28, with D unresolved. Germline assignment: CDR1 MDHEN and CDR2 SYDVKM. The germline V and J ends were trimmed by 1 base and 7 bases, with 17 bases remaining between them. The CDR3 is 15 amino acids.

This sequence joins TRBV10-3 and TRBJ2-5, with TRBD2 matching 10 bases. V trimming: 3 bases; J trimming: 5 bases; junction bases outside the gene matches: 9. This CDR3 is 16 amino acids long. CDR1 is ENHRY, CDR2 SYGVKD, per germline. The CDR3 coding sequence is TGTGCCATCAGTGAAGAAGCGGGGGGGCCCTCGGAGACCCAGTACTTC. Its translation is CAISEEAGGPSETQYF.

This clone was picked up a small number of times. V usage is TRBV6-1 and J usage is TRBJ1-2; D not certain. The CDR3 sequence is 14 residues long. CDR1 is MNHNS, CDR2 SASEGT, per germline. Trimming removed 2 bases at V and 7 bases at J, with 14 bases between. The CDR3 DNA reads TGTGCCAGCAGTGAAATCGGGGATTTCCGTGGCTACACCTTC. It specifies CASSEIGDFRGYTF.

This clone was recorded only once. The chain uses TRBV7-9 and TRBJ1-1, with a tentative D call TRBD1 (5 bases). Germline values: CDR1 SEHNR, CDR2 FQNEAQ (reference sequence). V dropped 3 bases and J dropped 3 bases, with 5 bases sitting between them. The CDR3 is 12 amino acids. CDR3 in amino acids: CASSLTDTEAFF. CDR3 nucleotides: TGTGCCAGCAGCTTGACAGACACTGAAGCTTTCTTT.

The chain uses TRBV24-1 and TRBJ2-3, with a possible D match to TRBD1 (5 bases). The CDR3 is made up of 15 amino acids. Trimming left V 0 bases short and J 4 bases short, with 10 bases between. Germline V gives CDR1 KGHDR, CDR2 SFDVKD. CDR3 amino acids: CATSDLTQGADTQYF. The CDR3 bases are TGTGCCACCAGTGATTTGACCCAAGGGGCAGATACGCAGTATTTT.

The V and J genes are TRBV7-2 and TRBJ1-5; D is undetermined. Germline loops: CDR1 SGHTA, CDR2 FQGNSA. The CDR3 is 16 amino acids. V lost 2 bases, J lost 2 bases, and 13 bases lay in between. DNA for the CDR3: TGTGCCAGCAGCTTATATGAACCCCGGGGCAATCAGCCCCAGCATTTT. Its protein product is CASSLYEPRGNQPQHF.

The chain uses TRBV6-5 and TRBJ2-7, with 8 bases lining up with TRBD1. The CDR3 runs to 15 residues. Germline values: CDR1 MNHEY, CDR2 SVGAGI. J lost 5 bases, V lost 0 bases, and 6 bases had no gene match. The CDR3 loop is CASSYSWTGKNEQYF. CDR3 coding DNA: TGTGCCAGCAGTTACTCATGGACAGGGAAGAACGAGCAGTACTTC.

This chain joins TRBV5-6 and TRBJ2-7; D perhaps matches TRBD2 (5 bases). The CDR3 covers 14 residues. CDR1 is SGHDT and CDR2 is YYEEEE in the germline V gene. Between the trimmed V and J ends, which lost 4 bases and 6 bases, there was a span of 17 bases. The CDR3, as DNA: TGTGCCAGCAGCGGCGGGCAAGGTCGTTCCGAGCAGTACTTC. This sequence encodes CASSGGQGRSEQYF.

V usage is TRBV24-1 and J usage is TRBJ1-4; D may be TRBD1 (6 bases). The V and J ends lost 6 bases and 5 bases respectively, with 9 bases between them. The CDR3 runs 13 residues. The germline CDR1 and CDR2 sequences are KGHDR and SFDVKD. In DNA form, the CDR3 reads TGTGCCACCAGTCGGGGGGGCAATGAAAAACTGTTTTTT. This gives the protein CATSRGGNEKLFF.

This clone was observed a few times. The V gene is TRBV12-5, the J gene TRBJ2-7; D may be TRBD1 (7 bases). Germline CDR1 and CDR2: LGHNT and FRNRAP. This CDR3 contains 12 residues. The V gene lost 8 bases and the J gene lost 4 bases, with 12 bases spanning the gap. Written as DNA, the CDR3 is TGTGCTAGTCCACAGGGGAGGTACGAGCAGTACTTC. Its translation is CASPQGRYEQYF.

This chain uses TRBV7-2 with TRBJ2-5; a possible D gene is TRBD2 (7 bases). Germline CDR1 SGHTA, CDR2 FQGNSA. The CDR3 has 14 residues. Trimming shortened V by 5 bases and J by 5 bases, and 15 bases separated the two germline ends. The CDR3 here is CASSGGGLLETQYF. The CDR3 nucleotides are TGTGCCAGCAGCGGGGGGGGGCTCCTTGAGACCCAGTACTTC.

The rearrangement uses TRBV19 and TRBJ1-5; D not resolved. This CDR3 spans 15 amino acids. The germline V gene encodes CDR1 LNHDA and CDR2 SQIVND (reference sequence). Trimming took off 4 bases at V and 2 bases at J, with 12 bases between the two ends. In DNA, the CDR3 is TGTGCCAGTAGTAACGGGCCCGGGGGCAATCAGCCCCAGCATTTT. This gives the protein CASSNGPGGNQPQHF.

This clone was recorded once. The genes are TRBV27 and TRBJ2-3, with D perhaps TRBD2 (5 bases). V was clipped by 3 bases and J by 2 bases, with 12 bases between them. The CDR3 contains 15 residues. Germline CDR1 and CDR2: MNHEY and SMNVEV (reference sequence). The CDR3 DNA follows: TGTGCCAGCAGTTTTAAAGCGGCACTCACAGATACGCAGTATTTT. It yields the protein CASSFKAALTDTQYF.

This clone was found once. The rearrangement uses TRBV11-3 and TRBJ2-2; D gene uncertain. CDR1 and CDR2 (germline): SGHNT, YENEEA. The CDR3 has 15 amino acids. V lost 4 bases, J lost 7 bases, and 16 bases lay in between. This CDR3 is CASSSRQDSGGELFF. CDR3 sequence (DNA): TGTGCCAGCAGCTCACGGCAAGATTCGGGCGGGGAGCTGTTTTTT.

The gene calls are TRBV2 and TRBJ1-1; no definite D call. CDR3 length: 13 residues. Germline lookup yields CDR1 SNHLY and CDR2 FYNNEI. Trimming removed 3 bases at V and 3 bases at J, with 8 bases between. The CDR3 DNA reads TGTGCCAGCAGTGACACTGAATACACTGAAGCTTTCTTT. This gives the protein CASSDTEYTEAFF.

This sequence joins TRBV7-2 and TRBJ2-3; D might be TRBD1 (5 bases). Germline CDR1 is SGHTA and CDR2 is FQGNSA. V was pared by 4 bases and J by 0 bases, with 8 bases between. This CDR3 has 14 residues. The CDR3 spells CASSSDRSTDTQYF. Here the CDR3 DNA reads TGTGCCAGCAGCTCCGACAGAAGCACAGATACGCAGTATTTT. The entire variable domain, with the rest obtained from reference TRBV7-2 and TRBJ2-3, is as follows: GAGVSQSPSNKVTEKGKDVELRCDPISGHTALYWYRQSLGQGLEFLIYFQGNSAPDKSGLPSDRFSAERTGGSVSTLTIQRTQQEDSAVYLCASSSDRSTDTQYFGPGTRLTVL.

This chain joins TRBV7-2 and TRBJ2-7; 7 nucleotides align to TRBD2. Trimming at V came to 3 bases and at J to 3 bases, leaving 5 bases not matched to a gene. CDR1 is SGHTA, CDR2 FQGNSA, per germline. The CDR3 sequence is 14 residues long. The CDR3 protein is CASSFLAGDYEQYF. CDR3 DNA: TGTGCCAGCAGCTTTCTGGCGGGGGACTACGAGCAGTACTTC.

V gene TRBV29-1 combines with J gene TRBJ2-4; D is possibly TRBD2 (6 bases). V lost 4 bases, J lost 4 bases, and 17 bases lay in between. CDR3 length: 15 residues. The germline CDR1 and CDR2 sequences are SQVTM and ANQGSEA. The CDR3 loop reads CSVVLALVGKNIQYF. As DNA, the CDR3 is TGCAGCGTTGTGCTAGCGTTGGTAGGGAAAAACATTCAGTACTTC.

This clone occurred once. The chain joins TRBV12-3 or TRBV12-4 to TRBJ1-1, with D hard to call. V dropped 7 bases and J dropped 7 bases, with 10 bases sitting between them. The CDR3 is made up of 11 amino acids. The CDR3 loop reads CASTTAGEAFF. CDR3 nucleotide sequence: TGTGCCAGCACTACGGCGGGTGAAGCTTTCTTT.

The CDR3 region has the DNA TGTGCCAGCAGCTTAGGGGACAGGGCTGGCTACACCTTC. Protein sequence: CASSLGDRAGYTF. The chain joins TRBV11-1 to TRBJ1-2; the match to TRBD1 covers 9 bases. The CDR3 extends over 13 amino acids. V was clipped by 1 base and J by 7 bases; unmatched bases: 1. The germline V gene has CDR1 SGHAT and CDR2 FQDESV (reference sequence). The whole variable domain, filled in from reference TRBV11-1 and TRBJ1-2, reads EAEVAQSPRYKITEKSQAVAFWCDPISGHATLYWYRQILGQGPELLVQFQDESVVDDSQLPKDRFSAERLKGVDSTLKIQPAELGDSAMYLCASSLGDRAGYTFGSGTRLTVV.

This chain uses TRBV28 with TRBJ2-4; D not resolved. Between the trimmed V and J ends, which lost 4 bases and 0 bases, there was a span of 10 bases. Germline CDR1 reads MDHEN; CDR2 reads SYDVKM. The CDR3 consists of 15 residues. For the CDR3, the DNA is TGTGCCAGCAGTTCCCCGTCGTTAGCCAAAAACATTCAGTACTTC. Amino acid sequence: CASSSPSLAKNIQYF.

The chain carries TRBV29-1 and TRBJ2-3; unclear D gene. Germline V lookup: CDR1 SQVTM, CDR2 ANQGSEA. The CDR3 runs 13 residues. The germline V and J ends were trimmed by 6 bases and 0 bases, with 10 bases remaining between them. CDR3 loop: CSVQVSSTDTQYF. CDR3 nucleotide sequence: TGCAGCGTGCAGGTATCTAGCACAGATACGCAGTATTTT.

The chain joins TRBV5-5 to TRBJ1-1; a possible D gene is TRBD1 (6 bases). This CDR3 region has 14 residues. CDR1 is SGHKS and CDR2 is YYEKEE in the germline V gene (reference sequence). V was trimmed by 2 bases and J by 3 bases, leaving 11 bases between them. This chain's CDR3 is CASSFGQIYTEAFF. DNA for the CDR3: TGTGCCAGCAGCTTTGGACAGATATACACTGAAGCTTTCTTT.